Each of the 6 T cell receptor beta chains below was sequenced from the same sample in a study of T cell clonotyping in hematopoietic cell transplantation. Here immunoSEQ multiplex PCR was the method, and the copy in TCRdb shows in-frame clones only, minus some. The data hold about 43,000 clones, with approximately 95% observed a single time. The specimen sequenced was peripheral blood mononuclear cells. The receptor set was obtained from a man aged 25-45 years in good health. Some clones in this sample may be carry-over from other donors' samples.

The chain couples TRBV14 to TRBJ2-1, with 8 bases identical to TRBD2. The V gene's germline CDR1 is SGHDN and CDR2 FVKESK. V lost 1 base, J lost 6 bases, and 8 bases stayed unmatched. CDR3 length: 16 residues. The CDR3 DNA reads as TGTGCCAGCAGCCAAGTGCGTGGACTAGCAGGCAATGAGCAGTTCTTC. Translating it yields CASSQVRGLAGNEQFF.

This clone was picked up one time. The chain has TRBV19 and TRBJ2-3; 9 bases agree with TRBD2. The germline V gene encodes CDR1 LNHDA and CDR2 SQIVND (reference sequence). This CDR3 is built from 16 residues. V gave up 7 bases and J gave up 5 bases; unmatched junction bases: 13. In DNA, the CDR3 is TGTGCCAGTAAACGAAGGGGGACTAGCAGTCAAGATACGCAGTATTTT. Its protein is CASKRRGTSSQDTQYF. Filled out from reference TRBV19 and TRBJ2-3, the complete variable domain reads DGGITQSPKYLFRKEGQNVTLSCEQNLNHDAMYWYRQDPGQGLRLIYYSQIVNDFQKGDIAEGYSVSREKKESFPLTVTSAQKNPTAFYLCASKRRGTSSQDTQYFGPGTRLTVL.

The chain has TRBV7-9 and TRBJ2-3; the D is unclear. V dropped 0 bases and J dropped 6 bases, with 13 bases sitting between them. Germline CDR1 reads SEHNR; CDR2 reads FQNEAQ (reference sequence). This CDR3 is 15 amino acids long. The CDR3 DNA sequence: TGTGCCAGCAGCTTAGCGTCAAAAAGGTCCGATACGCAGTATTTT. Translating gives CASSLASKRSDTQYF.

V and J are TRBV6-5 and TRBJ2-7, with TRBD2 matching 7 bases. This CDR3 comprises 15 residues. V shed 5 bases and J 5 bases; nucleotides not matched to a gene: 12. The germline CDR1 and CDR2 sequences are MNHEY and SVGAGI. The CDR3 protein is CASSLVAGVPHEQYF. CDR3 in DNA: TGTGCCAGCAGTCTGGTGGCGGGAGTCCCCCACGAGCAGTACTTC.

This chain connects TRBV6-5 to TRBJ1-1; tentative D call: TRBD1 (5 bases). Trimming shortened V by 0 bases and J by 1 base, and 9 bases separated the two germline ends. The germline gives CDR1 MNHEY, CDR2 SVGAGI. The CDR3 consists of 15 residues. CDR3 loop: CASSYSGGTNTEAFF. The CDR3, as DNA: TGTGCCAGCAGTTACTCGGGGGGAACGAACACTGAAGCTTTCTTT.

Written as DNA, the CDR3 is TGTGCCAGCAGCTTAGCGAGTACAGTCAGTCACAATGAGCAGTTCTTC. This encodes CASSLASTVSHNEQFF. The V gene is TRBV11-2, the J gene TRBJ2-1; D ambiguous. The CDR3 contains 16 residues. The germline gives CDR1 SGHAT, CDR2 FQNNGV. Trimming took off 1 base at V and 5 bases at J, with 15 bases between the two ends.